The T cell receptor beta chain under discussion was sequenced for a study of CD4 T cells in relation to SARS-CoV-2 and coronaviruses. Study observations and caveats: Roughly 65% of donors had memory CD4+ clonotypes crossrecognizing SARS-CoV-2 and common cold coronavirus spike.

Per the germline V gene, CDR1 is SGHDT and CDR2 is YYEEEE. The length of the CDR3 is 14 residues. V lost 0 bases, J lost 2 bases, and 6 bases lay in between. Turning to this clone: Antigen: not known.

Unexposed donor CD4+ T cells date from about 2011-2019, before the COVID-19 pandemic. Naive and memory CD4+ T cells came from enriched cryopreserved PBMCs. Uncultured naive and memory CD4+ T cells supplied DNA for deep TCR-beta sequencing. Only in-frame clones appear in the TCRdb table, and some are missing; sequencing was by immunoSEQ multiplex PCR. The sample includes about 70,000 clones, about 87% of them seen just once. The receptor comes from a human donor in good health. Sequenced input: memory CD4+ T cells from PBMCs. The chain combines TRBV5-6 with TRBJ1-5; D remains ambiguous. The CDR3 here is CASSLGRRNQPQHF. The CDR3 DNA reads TGTGCCAGCAGCTTGGGGAGGCGCAATCAGCCCCAGCATTTT.